Below are 5 T cell receptor beta chains sequenced from a single sample in a study of T-cell memory formation after mild COVID-19. TCRdb reprocessed the 5' RACE reads via MiXCR and lists one record per CDR3 protein. Of about half a million distinct CDR3 sequences detected, 15% to 20% appear once; the ten largest clones hold around 12%. The sequencing sample was made of PBMCs or a T cell subset sorted from them (not recorded which). These receptors all stem from an adult woman who had mild COVID-19 (a few samples of this study predate the infection). Cell type and time point are not known.

In this sample, this clonotype turned up a few times. The rearrangement links TRBV5-1 to TRBJ2-6; D perhaps matches TRBD1 (5 bases). The CDR3 runs 17 residues. Between the trimmed V and J ends, which lost 0 bases and 0 bases, there was a span of 10 bases. Germline V gives CDR1 SGHRS, CDR2 YFSETQ. CDR3 sequence: CASSLAGASSGANVLTF. DNA of the CDR3: TGCGCCAGCAGCTTGGCTGGGGCGAGCTCTGGGGCCAACGTCCTGACTTTC.

In this sample, this clonotype turned up once. The CDR3, as DNA: TGCAGTGCTAGGGGTCGGGAGGGCGCTAATGAGCAGTTCTTC. Translation gives CSARGREGANEQFF. This chain joins TRBV20-1 and TRBJ2-1, with 8 bases lining up with TRBD2. The CDR3 contains 14 residues. Germline V gene data show CDR1 as DFQATT and CDR2 as SNEGSKA (reference sequence). With V trimmed by 3 bases and J by 7 bases, 8 bases remained unmatched.

The rearrangement joins TRBV6-5 to TRBJ1-3; a possible D gene is TRBD1 (5 bases). The V end was cut by 0 bases, the J end by 0 bases, with 9 bases between. CDR3 size: 16 residues. Germline values: CDR1 MNHEY, CDR2 SVGAGI. CDR3 in amino acids: CASSYSSGGSGNTIYF. The CDR3 coding sequence is TGTGCCAGCAGTTACTCCAGCGGGGGCTCTGGAAACACCATATATTTT.

The chain couples TRBV25-1 to TRBJ1-2; TRBD1 aligns across 9 bases. Germline loops: CDR1 MGHDK, CDR2 SYGVNS. J was trimmed by 1 base and V by 5 bases; bases with no gene match: 2. There are 14 residues in the CDR3. DNA for the CDR3: TGTGCCAGCAGTACGACAGGGGGTAACTATGGCTACACCTTC. As protein: CASSTTGGNYGYTF.

The CDR3 protein is CASSRSGGVQETQYF. The DNA of the CDR3 is TGTGCCAGCAGCCGATCGGGGGGGGTCCAAGAGACCCAGTACTTC. The chain combines TRBV11-2 with TRBJ2-5; 8 bases map to TRBD2. The CDR3 runs to 15 residues. CDR1 is SGHAT and CDR2 is FQNNGV in the germline V gene. Unmatched junction bases numbered 6, after V lost 5 bases and J lost 1 base.